This T cell receptor beta chain was identified during a study of T cells after yellow fever vaccination. Overall study results and limits: A small share of clonotypes appeared in both CD4 and CD8 compartments. Most primary-vaccination clones recurred post-booster (more than 95% CD4, 85% to 90% CD8).

Template switching by 5'RACE produced TCR cDNA, adding a universal primer site and UMIs. TCRdb fed the 5' RACE reads into MiXCR, producing one record per CDR3 protein. The sample lists 100,000 to 150,000 distinct CDR3 sequences; approximately 16% were seen once. Germline CDR1 is WNHNN and CDR2 is SYGVQD (reference sequence). This CDR3 contains 14 residues. Trimming pared 4 bases from V and 5 bases from J, leaving 12 bases between. This clonotype was observed a handful of times. Its antigen is unidentified. Source: CD8+ T cells sorted from PBMCs, taken 5 days after the yellow fever booster vaccination. This receptor was obtained from a man aged 18 to 29 who received the YFV17D yellow fever vaccine. V usage is TRBV10-1 and J usage is TRBJ2-1; TRBD1 might be the D (5 bases). CDR3 DNA sequence: TGCGCCAGCAGTGGCTCAGGGATGGACAATGAGCAGTTCTTC. Amino acid sequence: CASSGSGMDNEQFF.